The 12 T cell receptor beta chains listed next were all sequenced from one sample in a study of T cells in Graves' hyperthyroidism and ophthalmopathy. Regions amplified from RNA transcripts were the TCR beta CDR3 regions. When the TCR CDR3 underwent first-round RT-PCR, the HTBI primer set was used. Each CDR3 protein is one row after TCRdb ran MiXCR on the multiplex PCR reads. The table lists 300,000 to 450,000 distinct CDR3 sequences, around 20% of them singletons. Material: blood. Receptors were obtained from a man between 18 and 35 years old with Graves' ophthalmopathy.

This clonotype has ten or more counts. The chain is built from TRBV7-2 and TRBJ2-3; D call uncertain. V was shortened by 5 bases and J by 6 bases, with 15 bases between the two germline ends. The germline V gene encodes CDR1 SGHTA and CDR2 FQGNSA. The CDR3 is made up of 14 amino acids. In DNA form, the CDR3 reads TGTGCCAGCAGCCTGAGGCCCCTTGCGGATACGCAGTATTTT. It yields the protein CASSLRPLADTQYF.

The CDR3 DNA reads as TGCAGTGCTAGAGATCCTCCTAGCGGGAGAACCTCCTACAATGAGCAGTTCTTC. Encoded protein: CSARDPPSGRTSYNEQFF. The chain links TRBV20-1 to TRBJ2-1; 10 bases align to TRBD2. There are 18 residues in the CDR3. The V segment lost 0 bases and the J segment 0 bases; nucleotides outside the gene matches: 8. Germline V gene data show CDR1 as DFQATT and CDR2 as SNEGSKA (reference sequence).

This clonotype was detected many times. The rearrangement links TRBV12-3 or TRBV12-4 to TRBJ1-5, with 9 bases matching TRBD1. This CDR3 is built from 16 residues. Losses at the gene ends were 4 bases for V and 1 base for J; bases not matched to a gene: 5. CDR3 loop: CASSSPGQGSNQPQHF. The CDR3 region has the DNA TGTGCCAGCAGTTCGCCGGGACAGGGAAGCAATCAGCCCCAGCATTTT.

The sample holds many counts of this clonotype. The rearrangement uses TRBV11-2 and TRBJ2-5; D could derive from TRBD1 or TRBD2 (7 bases each). CDR1 is SGHAT, CDR2 FQNNGV, per germline. This CDR3 has 17 residues. Trimming pared 0 bases from V and 4 bases from J, leaving 18 bases between. CDR3 loop: CASSLEAGGASSETQYF. The DNA for the CDR3 is TGTGCCAGCAGCTTAGAAGCAGGGGGGGCCTCCTCAGAGACCCAGTACTTC.

This clonotype showed up many times. This chain connects TRBV7-6 to TRBJ2-1, with D unresolved. The germline CDR1 and CDR2 sequences are SGHVS and FNYEAQ. This CDR3 contains 14 residues. V was clipped by 4 bases and J by 4 bases, with 11 bases between them. The CDR3 loop reads CASSSRSRYNEQFF. DNA of the CDR3: TGTGCCAGCAGCTCCCGGTCAAGGTACAATGAGCAGTTCTTC.

This rearrangement joins TRBV4-1 to TRBJ2-5; weak D call: TRBD1 (6 bases). From germline, CDR1 is MGHRA and CDR2 YSYEKL. V was clipped by 5 bases and J by 4 bases, with 11 bases between them. This CDR3 contains 13 residues. The CDR3 bases are TGCGCCAGCAGCAAAGGACAGTCAGAGACCCAGTACTTC. Its translation is CASSKGQSETQYF.

The V and J genes are TRBV18 and TRBJ2-1; TRBD2 agrees at 8 bases. The germline gives CDR1 KGHSH, CDR2 LQKENI. CDR3 length: 16 amino acids. The trim removed 0 bases at V and 4 bases at J, leaving 5 bases unmatched. The CDR3 region has the DNA TGTGCCAGCTCACCACCTTCGGGGGGGACTTACAATGAGCAGTTCTTC. Amino acids: CASSPPSGGTYNEQFF.

This clonotype occurred many times. V usage is TRBV5-1 and J usage is TRBJ1-4, with D hard to call. The V end lost 4 bases, the J end lost 6 bases, and 10 bases lay between the germline ends. Germline V gene data show CDR1 as SGHRS and CDR2 as YFSETQ. This CDR3 is 13 amino acids long. CDR3 DNA: TGCGCCAGCAGCCTGATGGGTGATGAAAAACTGTTTTTT. Translating it yields CASSLMGDEKLFF.

This clonotype came up many times. This chain joins TRBV6-1 and TRBJ1-1; perhaps TRBD1 as D (5 bases). Germline values: CDR1 MNHNS, CDR2 SASEGT. V was cut by 6 bases and J by 1 base, with 9 bases left in between. The CDR3 covers 13 residues. The CDR3 sequence: CASRPGQNTEAFF. For the CDR3, the DNA is TGTGCCAGCAGACCCGGACAGAACACTGAAGCTTTCTTT.

In this sample, this clonotype turned up many times. The chain employs TRBV28 and TRBJ1-1; TRBD1 aligns across 10 bases. Germline lookup yields CDR1 MDHEN and CDR2 SYDVKM. V lost 5 bases, J lost 6 bases, and 9 bases stayed unmatched. CDR3 size: 15 residues. CDR3 sequence reads: CASSTRQGAHAEAFF. The CDR3 bases are TGTGCCAGCAGTACTCGACAGGGGGCGCATGCTGAAGCTTTCTTT.

This clonotype was counted between two and nine times. The chain employs TRBV6-1 and TRBJ1-4; D might be TRBD1 (6 bases). With 6 bases removed from V and 0 bases from J, the gap between germline ends came to 11 bases. CDR1 and CDR2 (germline): MNHNS, SASEGT. CDR3 length: 15 amino acids. This CDR3 is CASSQQGTTNEKLFF. CDR3 in DNA: TGTGCCAGCAGCCAACAGGGTACAACTAATGAAAAACTGTTTTTT.

This clonotype has at least ten counts. The V and J genes are TRBV6-1 and TRBJ2-2; D is ambiguous. The CDR3 covers 15 residues. V was pared by 5 bases and J by 0 bases, with 10 bases between. Per germline, CDR1 MNHNS and CDR2 SASEGT. CDR3 DNA: TGTGCCAGCAGTCGGCTTTCAGCGAACACCGGGGAGCTGTTTTTT. This gives the protein CASSRLSANTGELFF.